This T cell receptor (beta chain) is drawn from a study of blood T cell repertoires in COVID-19. Study at large: COVID-19 samples from acute and convalescent phases originated in the United States, Italy and Spain. Sources were T cells, B-cell-depleted T cells, or PBMCs; the material itself was cDNA or gDNA.

V lost 5 bases, J lost 3 bases, and 14 bases lay in between. Per germline, CDR1 MNHEY and CDR2 SVGAGI. The CDR3 has 14 residues. Per the authors' pipeline: Reference gene primer amplification in the assay estimated nucleated cell counts. Clones were read by immunoSEQ multiplex PCR, and TCRdb kept only the in-frame ones, dropping some. Clone size and the V and J calls come from that table; the DNA yielded D and trimming. The table includes 200,000 or so clones, 86% detected once. The source of this sequence is a woman in her seventies with acute or convalescent COVID-19. The specimen was peripheral blood. The chain has TRBV6-5 and TRBJ2-7, with D possibly being TRBD2 (5 bases). The CDR3, as DNA: TGTGCCAGCAGTCGGACTGCCTCCAACTACGAGCAGTACTTC. Amino acid sequence: CASSRTASNYEQYF.